This T cell receptor (beta chain) was captured in a study of T cell changes during pregnancy in multiple sclerosis. The table came from immunoSEQ multiplex PCR; TCRdb's copy has only in-frame clones and leaves some out. The repertoire holds approximately 30,000 clones, with about nine tenths as singletons. The V end was cut by 6 bases, the J end by 4 bases, with 7 bases between. CDR3 length: 12 residues. From germline, CDR1 is MNHEY and CDR2 SMNVEV (reference sequence). The chain joins TRBV27 to TRBJ1-5, with a tentative D call TRBD1 (5 bases). Here the sequenced sample was CD8+ T cells from peripheral blood mononuclear cells, taken in the second trimester of pregnancy. The sequence derives from a female donor with multiple sclerosis, enrolled in a pregnancy study. CDR3 region: CASRGGNQPQHF. The CDR3 coding sequence is TGTGCCAGCAGGGGGGGGAATCAGCCCCAGCATTTT.